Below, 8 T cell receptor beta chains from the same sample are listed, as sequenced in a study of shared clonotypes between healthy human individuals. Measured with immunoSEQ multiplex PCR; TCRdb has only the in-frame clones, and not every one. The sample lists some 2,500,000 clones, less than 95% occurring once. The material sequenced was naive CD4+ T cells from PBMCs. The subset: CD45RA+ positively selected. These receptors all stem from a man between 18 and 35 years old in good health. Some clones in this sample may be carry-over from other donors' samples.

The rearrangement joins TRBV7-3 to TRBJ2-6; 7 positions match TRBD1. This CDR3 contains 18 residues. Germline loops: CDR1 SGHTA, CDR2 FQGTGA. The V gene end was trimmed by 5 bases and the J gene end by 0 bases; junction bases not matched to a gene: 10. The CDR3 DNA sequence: TGTGCCAGCAGCGACAGGGCGGGCTTGGACTCTGGGGCCAACGTCCTGACTTTC. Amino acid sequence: CASSDRAGLDSGANVLTF.

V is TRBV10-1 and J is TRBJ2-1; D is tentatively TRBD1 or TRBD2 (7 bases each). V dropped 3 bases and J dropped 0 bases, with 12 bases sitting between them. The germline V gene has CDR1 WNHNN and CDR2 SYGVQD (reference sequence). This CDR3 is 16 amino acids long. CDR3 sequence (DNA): TGCGCCAGCAGTGACAGGGGGGGTCGCTCCTACAATGAGCAGTTCTTC. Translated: CASSDRGGRSYNEQFF.

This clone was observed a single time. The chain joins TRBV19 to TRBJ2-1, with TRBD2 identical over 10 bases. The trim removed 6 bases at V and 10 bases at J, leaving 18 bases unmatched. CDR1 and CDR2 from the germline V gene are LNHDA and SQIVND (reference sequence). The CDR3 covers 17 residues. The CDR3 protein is CASSKTQSSGSHGEQFF. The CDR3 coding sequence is TGTGCCAGTAGCAAGACTCAATCTAGCGGGAGTCACGGCGAGCAGTTCTTC.

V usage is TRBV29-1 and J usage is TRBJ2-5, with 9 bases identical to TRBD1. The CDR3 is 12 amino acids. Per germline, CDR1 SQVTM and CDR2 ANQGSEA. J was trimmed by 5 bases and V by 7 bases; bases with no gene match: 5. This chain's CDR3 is CSAGTGRETQYF. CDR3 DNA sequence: TGCAGCGCCGGGACAGGGAGGGAGACCCAGTACTTC.

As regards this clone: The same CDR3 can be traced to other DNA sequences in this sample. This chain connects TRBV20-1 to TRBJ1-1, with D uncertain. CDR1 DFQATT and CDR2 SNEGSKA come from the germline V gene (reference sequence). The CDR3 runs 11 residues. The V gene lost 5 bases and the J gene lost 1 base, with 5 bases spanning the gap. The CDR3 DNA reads TGCAGTGCTTCCCCGAACACTGAAGCTTTCTTT. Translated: CSASPNTEAFF.

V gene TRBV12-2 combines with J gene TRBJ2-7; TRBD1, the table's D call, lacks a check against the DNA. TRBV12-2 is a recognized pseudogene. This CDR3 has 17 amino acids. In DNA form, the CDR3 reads TGTGCAAGTCGCGGGACAGGGGACGGCGCTTATCCCCACGAGCAGTACTTC. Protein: CASRGTGDGAYPHEQYF.

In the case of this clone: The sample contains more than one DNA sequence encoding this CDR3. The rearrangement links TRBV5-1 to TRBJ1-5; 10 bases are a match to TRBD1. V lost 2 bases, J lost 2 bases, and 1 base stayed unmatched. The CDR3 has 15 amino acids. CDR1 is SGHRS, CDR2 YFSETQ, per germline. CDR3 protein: CASSLGTGGNQPQHF. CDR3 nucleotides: TGCGCCAGCAGCTTAGGGACAGGGGGCAATCAGCCCCAGCATTTT. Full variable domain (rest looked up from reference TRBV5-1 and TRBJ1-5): KAGVTQTPRYLIKTRGQQVTLSCSPISGHRSVSWYQQTPGQGLQFLFEYFSETQRNKGNFPGRFSGRQFSNSRSEMNVSTLELGDSALYLCASSLGTGGNQPQHFGDGTRLSIL.

CDR3 DNA: TGCGCCAGCAGCTTGCTCCTTGATGGGGGGAATGAGCAGTTCTTC. Residues: CASSLLLDGGNEQFF. The chain employs TRBV5-1 and TRBJ2-1; D perhaps matches TRBD2 (6 bases). V gave up 1 base and J gave up 7 bases, with 15 bases separating them. The CDR3 totals 15 residues. CDR1 and CDR2 (germline): SGHRS, YFSETQ.